This TCR beta chain stems from a study of cytomegalovirus exposure and HLA in healthy donors. Study context: Sequencing of about 179 million T cells in an earlier analysis found approximately 120 million unique TCR beta sequences. Assignment to the Caucasian-associated ancestry cluster applied to around 82% of the approximately 400 genotyped donors.

Points from the study as a whole: The study found most TCR sequences rare, yet found some public TCRs in many donors. 164 TCR beta chains were listed as cytomegalovirus-associated.

Losses at the gene ends were 7 bases for V and 4 bases for J; bases not matched to a gene: 5. CDR1 is MDHEN, CDR2 SYDVKM, per germline. This CDR3 has 14 amino acids. Note on this clone: The antigen remains undetermined.

Use of 60 Vbeta and 13 Jbeta primers characterized the PCR. The method was immunoSEQ multiplex PCR; TCRdb's version includes in-frame clones alone and lacks a portion of them. The sample contains around 150,000 clones, over 60% of which appear only once. Sequencing was done on a sample of PBMCs. The TCR comes from a woman aged 60 to 75 in good health and CMV-seronegative. The chain couples TRBV28 to TRBJ2-2; TRBD1 matches 8 bases. The CDR3: CASTLTGVTGELFF. The CDR3 bases are TGTGCCAGCACCTTGACAGGGGTCACCGGGGAGCTGTTTTTT. The variable domain in full, with the rest retrieved from reference TRBV28 and TRBJ2-2, is DVKVTQSSRYLVKRTGEKVFLECVQDMDHENMFWYRQDPGLGLRLIYFSYDVKMKEKGDIPEGYSVSREKKERFSLILESASTNQTSMYLCASTLTGVTGELFFGEGSRLTVL.